This T cell receptor (beta chain) was documented in a study of cytomegalovirus exposure and HLA in healthy donors. Germline-derived CDR1 and CDR2 are SGHRS and YFSETQ. This CDR3 contains 16 residues. Unmatched junction bases numbered 7, after V lost 1 base and J lost 5 bases. 13 Jbeta primers and 60 Vbeta primers were used for the PCR. Sequenced by immunoSEQ multiplex PCR; TCRdb stores in-frame clones only, minus some. The sample comprises about 110,000 clones, roughly four fifths of which are singletons, and approximately 1.5% rests with the top ten. The rearrangement uses TRBV5-1 and TRBJ2-3; 10 bases map to TRBD2. Sequenced input: PBMCs. This receptor was obtained from a man over 45 in good health and CMV-seronegative. The CDR3: CASSLSSGGGRDTQYF. The CDR3 DNA is TGCGCCAGCAGCTTGTCTAGCGGGGGCGGGAGAGATACGCAGTATTTT.